The entry below describes one TCR beta chain. The data were taken from a study of blood T cell repertoires in COVID-19. Profiling relied on immunoSEQ multiplex PCR, and the TCRdb table lists in-frame clones only, not all of them. The sample contains nearly 300,000 clones, around 88% of which appear only once. Between the trimmed V and J ends, which lost 2 bases and 3 bases, there was a span of 14 bases. This CDR3 is 15 amino acids long. Germline CDR1 and CDR2: SGHTA and FQGNSA. The sequenced material came from peripheral blood. This chain uses TRBV7-2 with TRBJ2-7, with TRBD1 as a possible D gene (6 bases). The source of this sequence is a woman in her twenties or thirties who had recovered from COVID-19. CDR3 amino acids: CASSLTQGQYYEQYF. The CDR3 nucleotides read TGTGCCAGCAGCTTAACCCAAGGACAGTACTACGAGCAGTACTTC.